This TCR beta chain was identified during a study of blood T cell repertoires in COVID-19. Study-level background: Samples of COVID-19 (acute and convalescent) were obtained from the United States, Italy and Spain. Nucleic acid was either cDNA or gDNA, and it came from T cells, B-cell-depleted T cells, or PBMCs.

The repertoire was sequenced with immunoSEQ multiplex PCR; TCRdb's copy has only in-frame clones and lacks some. The sample has about 260,000 clones, approximately 87% seen once. Germline V gene data show CDR1 as SSHAT and CDR2 as FNYEAQ (reference sequence). The length of the CDR3 is 13 residues. For this clone: A junction end diverges from the germline sequence, so it may reflect a read error.

Sequenced input: peripheral blood. This TCR was recovered from a man aged 55 to 70 who had recovered from COVID-19. The chain has TRBV7-7 and TRBJ2-1; the match to TRBD2 covers 9 bases. The CDR3 loop is CASSFGLANEQFF. CDR3 sequence (DNA): TGTGCTAGCAGCTTTGGACTAGCGAATGAGCAGTTCTTC.